This record looks at one T cell receptor (beta chain) sequence and its context. Sample treatment: around 19 received Ad26.COV2.S at low or high dose, single or two shots; about 5 received placebo; per-sample allocation not given. Repertoires come from day 63 after the first vaccine or placebo injection. An Ad26 vector that expressed Wuhan-strain SARS-CoV-2 spike constituted the vaccine. The sample belongs to a study of Ad26.COV2.S vaccination and SARS-CoV-2 variants. Per the germline V gene, CDR1 is SGHTA and CDR2 is FQGNSA. V shed 5 bases and J shed 5 bases, with 18 bases lying between them. The CDR3 is 15 residues long. The assay was immunoSEQ multiplex PCR, and TCRdb's table has in-frame clones only and misses some. The sample has about 390,000 clones, about 92% seen once.

Material: peripheral blood, obtained in a trial of Ad26.COV2.S vaccine versus placebo. The genes are TRBV7-2 and TRBJ2-5; maybe TRBD2 (7 bases). The sequence derives from a person aged 18-65 years who received the Ad26.COV2.S COVID-19 vaccine or a placebo. This CDR3 is CASSPPAGAWETQYF. As DNA, the CDR3 is TGTGCCAGCAGCCCCCCTGCGGGGGCCTGGGAGACCCAGTACTTC.